This T cell receptor beta chain originates from a study of regulatory T cells in long-lasting Graves disease. With 4 bases clipped from V and 6 bases from J, the junction kept 9 bases outside the gene matches. Germline CDR1 SGHTA, CDR2 FQGNSA. The CDR3 is 16 residues long. Findings of the study overall: With persistent disease, TRBV28, TRBJ1-2 and TRBJ2-5 were the favored segments. Sharing of public clonotypes was greater in persistent patients (about 3,000) than in new patients (almost 1,000).

Described time point: persistent/refractory GD, antithyroid drugs over 5 years with positive TRAb. PBMC-extracted RNA yielded the TCR library. Patients all came to the study from an endocrinology department in Xi'an, China. This clonotype was counted many times. What it binds is not known. Investigators prepared the TCR beta libraries by applying iRepertoire HTBI primers and Arm-PCR of CDR3 regions. Authors' processing steps: The identification of 60 or so TRBV and roughly 14 TRBJ segments was made across samples. TCRdb reprocessed the multiplex PCR reads with MiXCR, giving one entry per CDR3 protein. The V and J calls reflect TCRdb's pipeline rather than the authors' work. Of 300,000 to 350,000 distinct CDR3 sequences detected, roughly a fifth appear once; the ten largest clones hold just under 30%.

The sequenced sample was peripheral blood mononuclear cells (PBMCs), obtained when the disease was refractory, from a patient treated with antithyroid drugs. The sequence was obtained from a female donor with Graves disease. This sequence joins TRBV7-2 and TRBJ2-7, with 13 bases lining up with TRBD2. This CDR3 reads CASSSLGLAGIGEQYF. In DNA form, the CDR3 reads TGTGCCAGCAGCTCGCTGGGACTAGCGGGAATCGGCGAGCAGTACTTC.